The 32 T cell receptor beta chains below were found in one sample sequenced in a study of blood T cells in healthy people across ages. For the second PCR, which ran for about 6 to 11 cycles, a sample-barcoded 5' primer and a J-beta primer mix were used. MiXCR was run by TCRdb on the 5' RACE reads, yielding one entry per CDR3 protein. The data show over 1,500,000 distinct CDR3 sequences, just under 50% seen once. Sequencing was done on a sample of blood. These receptors were collected from a woman in her forties in good health.

Comment on this clonotype: This may come from a read error, since a much larger clone is one base off. This chain connects TRBV4-2 to TRBJ2-4, with 7 bases fitting TRBD1. Germline V lookup: CDR1 LGHNA, CDR2 YNFKEQ. This CDR3 has 15 amino acids. The V gene end was trimmed by 4 bases and the J gene end by 4 bases; junction bases not matched to a gene: 7. The CDR3 nucleotides read TGTGCCAGCAGCCCTTCCGGGACAGATAAAAACATTCAGTACTTC. Encoded protein: CASSPSGTDKNIQYF.

The chain joins TRBV28 to TRBJ2-3, with D unclear. Germline values: CDR1 MDHEN, CDR2 SYDVKM. The length of the CDR3 is 13 residues. Trimming removed 6 bases from V and 11 bases from J, with 18 bases in between. DNA of the CDR3: TGTGCCAGCAGCCCTGAAATCTCGCTGGGGCAGTATTTT. This translates into CASSPEISLGQYF. The complete variable domain, with remaining parts taken from reference TRBV28 and TRBJ2-3, reads DVKVTQSSRYLVKRTGEKVFLECVQDMDHENMFWYRQDPGLGLRLIYFSYDVKMKEKGDIPEGYSVSREKKERFSLILESASTNQTSMYLCASSPEISLGQYFGPGTRLTVL.

This clonotype was counted only a few times. The gene calls are TRBV9 and TRBJ1-6; 7 bases agree with TRBD1. The length of the CDR3 is 15 residues. V was clipped by 0 bases and J by 5 bases; unmatched bases: 2. The germline V gene encodes CDR1 SGDLS and CDR2 YYNGEE. The CDR3 sequence is CASSVAGGDNSPLHF. CDR3 in DNA: TGTGCCAGCAGCGTAGCAGGGGGTGATAATTCACCCCTCCACTTT.

This rearrangement joins TRBV29-1 to TRBJ2-5; possible D gene TRBD2, 6 bases. The CDR3 has 11 amino acids. From germline, CDR1 is SQVTM and CDR2 ANQGSEA. Trimming took off 4 bases at V and 5 bases at J, with 8 bases between the two ends. The CDR3 DNA reads TGCAGCGTTGCAGGGAGGGAGACCCAGTACTTC. Protein product: CSVAGRETQYF.

This clonotype was found a few times. Here the CDR3 reads CASSDPQSWTSYNEQFF. DNA of the CDR3: TGTGCCAGCAGCGACCCCCAATCATGGACCTCCTACAATGAGCAGTTCTTC. J is TRBJ2-1 and V is TRBV2, with D uncertain. The CDR3 contains 17 residues. Germline V lookup: CDR1 SNHLY, CDR2 FYNNEI. V lost 6 bases, J lost 0 bases, and 18 bases lay in between. The full variable domain, in which reference TRBV2 and TRBJ2-1 provide the parts outside the CDR3, is EPEVTQTPSHQVTQMGQEVILRCVPISNHLYFYWYRQILGQKVEFLVSFYNNEISEKSEIFDDQFSVERPDGSNFTLKIRSTKLEDSAMYFCASSDPQSWTSYNEQFFGPGTRLTVL.

This clonotype has more than one count but fewer than ten. CDR3 amino acids: CASSTGRSSTDTQYF. Written as DNA, the CDR3 is TGTGCCAGCAGTACCGGACGGTCTAGCACAGATACGCAGTATTTT. The rearrangement uses TRBV6-6 and TRBJ2-3; no clear D gene. The CDR3 contains 15 residues. V was clipped by 5 bases and J by 0 bases, with 12 bases between them. From germline, CDR1 is MNHNY and CDR2 SVGAGI (reference sequence).

J is TRBJ1-2 and V is TRBV15; possible D gene TRBD1, 5 bases. Trimming cost V 5 bases and J 4 bases, with 20 bases left between them. The germline V gene has CDR1 LNHNV and CDR2 YYDKDF (reference sequence). This CDR3 comprises 16 residues. The CDR3 region is CATSPATGRLLYGYTF. In DNA form, the CDR3 reads TGTGCCACCAGCCCTGCTACGGGACGGCTCCTCTATGGCTACACCTTC.

V is TRBV5-1 and J is TRBJ2-5; a weak D match, TRBD2 (5 bases). The CDR3 loop spans 13 amino acids. V gave up 4 bases and J gave up 4 bases, with 11 bases separating them. In germline, CDR1 is SGHRS, CDR2 YFSETQ. CDR3 sequence (DNA): TGCGCCAGCAGCACACTAGTTTCAGAGACCCAGTACTTC. This encodes CASSTLVSETQYF.

J is TRBJ2-7 and V is TRBV21-1; the D call in the table, TRBD1, was not verified against the DNA. The J call may be wrong; the DNA end is better matched by TRBJ2-1. TRBV21-1 is tagged as a pseudogene. The CDR3 is made up of 11 amino acids. The CDR3 DNA reads as TGTGCCAGCAGACAGCCGGGGGAGCAGTTCTTC. This translates into CASRQPGEQFF.

V and J are TRBV6-1 and TRBJ2-4; D might be TRBD1 (5 bases). With 5 bases removed from V and 1 base from J, the gap between germline ends came to 12 bases. The germline V gene encodes CDR1 MNHNS and CDR2 SASEGT. The CDR3 runs 15 residues. The CDR3: CASSQLGAAKNIQYF. In DNA form, the CDR3 reads TGTGCCAGCAGTCAATTAGGGGCTGCCAAAAACATTCAGTACTTC.

This chain connects TRBV15 to TRBJ1-5, with a weak D call TRBD1 (6 bases). Per the germline V gene, CDR1 is LNHNV and CDR2 is YYDKDF (reference sequence). CDR3 size: 16 residues. Between the trimmed V and J ends, which lost 0 bases and 5 bases, there was a span of 14 bases. CDR3 in DNA: TGTGCCACCAGCAGAGAATCAGGGGCAGGTCATCAGCCCCAGCATTTT. The encoded protein is CATSRESGAGHQPQHF.

CDR3 coding DNA: TGCAGCGTAGACAGGGGGCTAAATGAGCAGTTCTTC. Translated, it gives CSVDRGLNEQFF. The J gene is TRBJ2-1, the V gene TRBV29-1, with 10 bases matching TRBD1. CDR1 is SQVTM, CDR2 ANQGSEA, per germline. After removal of 6 bases from V and 7 bases from J, the junction contained 3 bases not matched to a gene. The CDR3 has 12 residues.

V is TRBV20-1 and J is TRBJ2-1, with D perhaps TRBD1 or TRBD2 (5 bases each). The CDR3 extends over 15 amino acids. V lost 4 bases, J lost 8 bases, and 21 bases lay in between. Germline V CDR1 and CDR2: DFQATT, SNEGSKA (reference sequence). The CDR3 reads CSANRQNFRGDEQFF. CDR3 DNA sequence: TGCAGTGCTAATAGACAGAACTTCCGAGGGGATGAGCAGTTCTTC.

This clonotype was found once. This sequence joins TRBV27 and TRBJ1-1, with D unclear. CDR3 size: 14 residues. Trimming removed 0 bases at V and 0 bases at J, with 5 bases between. CDR1 and CDR2 from the germline V gene are MNHEY and SMNVEV (reference sequence). The CDR3 bases are TGTGCCAGCAGTTTATCGTTGGTGAACACTGAAGCTTTCTTT. Its translation is CASSLSLVNTEAFF.

Only a few counts were recorded for this clonotype. The chain is built from TRBV29-1 and TRBJ2-5; 8 positions agree with TRBD2. Germline lookup yields CDR1 SQVTM and CDR2 ANQGSEA. This CDR3 has 14 residues. Unmatched junction bases numbered 10, after V lost 6 bases and J lost 4 bases. In nucleotides, the CDR3 is TGCAGCGTAGATATCGGGGGGGCCGGAGAGACCCAGTACTTC. Amino acid sequence: CSVDIGGAGETQYF.

This clonotype was detected a few times. The J gene is TRBJ2-3, the V gene TRBV7-9; tentative D call: TRBD1 (6 bases). CDR3 length equals 16 residues. Germline V lookup: CDR1 SEHNR, CDR2 FQNEAQ (reference sequence). The V gene lost 8 bases and the J gene lost 8 bases, with 26 bases spanning the gap. The CDR3 region is CASSRTDSQTRGTQYF. Here the CDR3 DNA reads TGTGCCAGCTCCAGAACAGATTCACAGACCAGGGGTACGCAGTATTTT.

The chain joins TRBV29-1 to TRBJ1-1; TRBD1 aligns across 7 bases. Trimming cost V 2 bases and J 0 bases; bases outside gene matches: 0. The CDR3 totals 13 residues. CDR1 is SQVTM and CDR2 is ANQGSEA in the germline V gene. CDR3 DNA sequence: TGCAGCGTTGAAACAGGGGTGAACACTGAAGCTTTCTTT. Encoded protein: CSVETGVNTEAFF.

On this clonotype: The junction and the germline gene differ at one end; a read error may be behind it. The chain has TRBV7-2 and TRBJ2-5, with 10 bases fitting TRBD2. Germline V gene data show CDR1 as SGHTA and CDR2 as FQGNSA. The CDR3 has 17 amino acids. CDR3 protein: CAGSSSLSGGQQETQYF. The CDR3 DNA reads as TGTGCCGGCAGCTCCTCCCTTAGCGGGGGGCAACAAGAGACCCAGTACTTC.

This CDR3 reads CASSLMMASTYNEQFF. The CDR3 DNA sequence: TGTGCCAGCAGCTTAATGATGGCGAGCACCTACAATGAGCAGTTCTTC. The chain carries TRBV7-3 and TRBJ2-1, with no clear D. Germline V gene lookup returns CDR1 SGHTA and CDR2 FQGTGA. Trimming pared 1 base from V and 2 bases from J, leaving 12 bases between. This CDR3 is 16 amino acids long.

This chain joins TRBV7-9 and TRBJ2-1; the match to TRBD2 covers 7 bases. J was trimmed by 10 bases and V by 3 bases; bases with no gene match: 6. Looked up from germline, CDR1 is SEHNR and CDR2 is FQNEAQ (reference sequence). The CDR3 totals 13 residues. CDR3 bases: TGTGCCAGCAGCTTTCTTGAGACTAGCGAGCAGTTCTTC. Protein sequence: CASSFLETSEQFF.

This rearrangement joins TRBV11-2 to TRBJ2-1, with TRBD2 matching 7 bases. Losses at the gene ends were 3 bases for V and 0 bases for J; bases not matched to a gene: 20. CDR1 is SGHAT and CDR2 is FQNNGV in the germline V gene. The CDR3 contains 21 residues. Here the CDR3 reads CASSFPAGGGRVQNSYNEQFF. CDR3 DNA sequence: TGTGCCAGCAGCTTCCCGGCTGGGGGGGGGAGGGTTCAAAACTCCTACAATGAGCAGTTCTTC. The full variable domain, rest sourced from reference TRBV11-2 and TRBJ2-1, is EAGVAQSPRYKIIEKRQSVAFWCNPISGHATLYWYQQILGQGPKLLIQFQNNGVVDDSQLPKDRFSAERLKGVDSTLKIQPAKLEDSAVYLCASSFPAGGGRVQNSYNEQFFGPGTRLTVL.

The genes are TRBV27 and TRBJ2-6; D could derive from TRBD1 or TRBD2 (6 bases each). The CDR3 has 17 amino acids. CDR1 is MNHEY and CDR2 is SMNVEV in the germline V gene (reference sequence). Trimming stripped 5 bases from V and 0 bases from J, with 14 bases between. CDR3 protein: CASSPKGGLSGANVLTF. CDR3 coding DNA: TGTGCCAGCAGTCCAAAGGGGGGTCTCTCTGGGGCCAACGTCCTGACTTTC. Based on the CDR3 plus reference TRBV27 and TRBJ2-6, the full variable domain is EAQVTQNPRYLITVTGKKLTVTCSQNMNHEYMSWYRQDPGLGLRQIYYSMNVEVTDKGDVPEGYKVSRKEKRNFPLILESPSPNQTSLYFCASSPKGGLSGANVLTFGAGSRLTVL.

This rearrangement joins TRBV4-2 to TRBJ1-1; 7 bases are shared with TRBD1. Germline CDR1 and CDR2: LGHNA and YNFKEQ. J gave up 3 bases and V 0 bases, and 7 bases lay outside the gene matches. The length of the CDR3 is 16 residues. CDR3 nucleotides: TGTGCCAGCAGCCAAGATCTAGGGGGCGCGGACACTGAAGCTTTCTTT. It translates to CASSQDLGGADTEAFF.

The chain uses TRBV7-2 and TRBJ2-7; D gene uncertain. The germline V and J ends were trimmed by 2 bases and 10 bases, with 12 bases remaining between them. From germline, CDR1 is SGHTA and CDR2 FQGNSA. This CDR3 spans 12 amino acids. In DNA, the CDR3 is TGTGCCAGCAGCTTACTCGGATTCAACCAGTACTTC. Translation: CASSLLGFNQYF.

This clonotype was seen just once. This chain links TRBV27 with TRBJ1-2, with a weak D call TRBD1 (6 bases). Germline loops: CDR1 MNHEY, CDR2 SMNVEV (reference sequence). The V and J ends lost 5 bases and 3 bases respectively, with 16 bases between them. The CDR3 runs 15 residues. The CDR3 reads CASSAPRTDDYGYTF. The CDR3 DNA sequence: TGTGCCAGCAGTGCCCCTCGGACAGACGACTATGGCTACACCTTC.

This chain uses TRBV7-9 with TRBJ2-5, with TRBD2 as a possible D gene (6 bases). Germline V lookup: CDR1 SEHNR, CDR2 FQNEAQ (reference sequence). With 3 bases removed from V and 4 bases from J, the gap between germline ends came to 12 bases. This CDR3 spans 14 amino acids. The CDR3 DNA sequence: TGTGCCAGCAGCTTTGCCGGGGGTTCAGAGACCCAGTACTTC. Translated: CASSFAGGSETQYF.

The chain joins TRBV29-1 to TRBJ2-1; TRBD2 matches 16 bases. The CDR3 extends over 19 amino acids. The V gene's germline CDR1 is SQVTM and CDR2 ANQGSEA. After removal of 7 bases from V and 1 base from J, the junction contained 13 bases not matched to a gene. In nucleotides, the CDR3 is TGCAGCGCCGAAGGAGAGGGGACTAGCGGGGGGGAATCCTACAATGAGCAGTTCTTC. It codes for CSAEGEGTSGGESYNEQFF.

This chain joins TRBV12-5 and TRBJ2-7, with a weak D call TRBD1 (5 bases). V was trimmed by 3 bases and J by 4 bases, leaving 7 bases between them. The germline V gene has CDR1 LGHNT and CDR2 FRNRAP. The CDR3 consists of 12 residues. The CDR3 here is CASGLGVYEQYF. The DNA for the CDR3 is TGTGCTAGTGGTTTAGGGGTTTACGAGCAGTACTTC.

V is TRBV7-2 and J is TRBJ2-2; 14 bases are shared with TRBD2. Germline V gene data show CDR1 as SGHTA and CDR2 as FQGNSA. Trimming at V came to 5 bases and at J to 8 bases, leaving 13 bases not matched to a gene. This CDR3 comprises 18 residues. In DNA, the CDR3 is TGTGCCAGCAGCCAAACCAGGGGACTAGCGGGGGAGTCGGGGGAGCTGTTTTTT. Amino acid sequence: CASSQTRGLAGESGELFF.

The chain links TRBV27 to TRBJ2-7; D may be TRBD1 (7 bases). CDR3 length equals 15 residues. V lost 8 bases and J 5 bases, leaving 22 bases between the germline ends. Germline lookup yields CDR1 MNHEY and CDR2 SMNVEV (reference sequence). CDR3 sequence reads: CASRTGPGTGHEQYF. In DNA, the CDR3 is TGTGCCAGCCGGACAGGCCCCGGGACTGGCCACGAGCAGTACTTC.

The chain is built from TRBV6-1 and TRBJ2-5, with D unclear. This CDR3 contains 10 residues. Germline CDR1 MNHNS, CDR2 SASEGT. The ends were cut back, 4 bases at V and 11 bases at J, with 8 bases in the middle. CDR3 sequence (DNA): TGTGCCAGCAGTGGAGTGGCGCAGTACTTC. As protein: CASSGVAQYF.

The chain is built from TRBV7-8 and TRBJ2-2; 7 nucleotides align to TRBD1. The ends lost 0 bases at V and 0 bases at J; junction bases unmatched: 1. Per germline, CDR1 SGHVS and CDR2 FQNEAQ. The CDR3 has 16 residues. The CDR3 spells CASSLAGQPNTGELFF. In nucleotides, the CDR3 is TGTGCCAGCAGCTTAGCGGGACAGCCGAACACCGGGGAGCTGTTTTTT.